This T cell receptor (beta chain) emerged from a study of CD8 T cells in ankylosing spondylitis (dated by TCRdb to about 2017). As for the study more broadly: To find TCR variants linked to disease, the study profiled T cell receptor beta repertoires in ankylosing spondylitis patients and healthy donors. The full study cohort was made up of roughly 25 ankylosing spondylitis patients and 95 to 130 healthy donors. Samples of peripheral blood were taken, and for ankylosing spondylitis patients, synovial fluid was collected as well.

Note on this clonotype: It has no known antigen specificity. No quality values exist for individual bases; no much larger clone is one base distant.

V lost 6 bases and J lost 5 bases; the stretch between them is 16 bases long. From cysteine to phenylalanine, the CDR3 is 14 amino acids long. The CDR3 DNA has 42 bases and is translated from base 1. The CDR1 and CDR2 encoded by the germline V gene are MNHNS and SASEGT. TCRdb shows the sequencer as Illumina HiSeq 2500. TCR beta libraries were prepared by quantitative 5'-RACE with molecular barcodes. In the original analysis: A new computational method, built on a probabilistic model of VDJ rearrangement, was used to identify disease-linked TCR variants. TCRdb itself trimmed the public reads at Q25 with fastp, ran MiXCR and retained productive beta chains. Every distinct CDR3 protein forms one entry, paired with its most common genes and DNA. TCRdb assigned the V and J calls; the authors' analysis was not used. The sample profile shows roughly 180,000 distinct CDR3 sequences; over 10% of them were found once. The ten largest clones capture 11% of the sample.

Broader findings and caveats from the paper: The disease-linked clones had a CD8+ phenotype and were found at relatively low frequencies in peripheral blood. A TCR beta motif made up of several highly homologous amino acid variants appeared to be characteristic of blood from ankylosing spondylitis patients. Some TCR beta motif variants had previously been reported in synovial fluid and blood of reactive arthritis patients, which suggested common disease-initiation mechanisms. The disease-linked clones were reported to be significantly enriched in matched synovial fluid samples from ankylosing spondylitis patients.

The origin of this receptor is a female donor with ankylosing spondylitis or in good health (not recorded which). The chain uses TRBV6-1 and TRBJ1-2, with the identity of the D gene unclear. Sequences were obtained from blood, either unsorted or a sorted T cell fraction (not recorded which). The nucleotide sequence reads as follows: TGTGCCAGCAGACTGAACAAGGACCCTTATGGCTACACCTTC. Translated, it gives CASRLNKDPYGYTF.